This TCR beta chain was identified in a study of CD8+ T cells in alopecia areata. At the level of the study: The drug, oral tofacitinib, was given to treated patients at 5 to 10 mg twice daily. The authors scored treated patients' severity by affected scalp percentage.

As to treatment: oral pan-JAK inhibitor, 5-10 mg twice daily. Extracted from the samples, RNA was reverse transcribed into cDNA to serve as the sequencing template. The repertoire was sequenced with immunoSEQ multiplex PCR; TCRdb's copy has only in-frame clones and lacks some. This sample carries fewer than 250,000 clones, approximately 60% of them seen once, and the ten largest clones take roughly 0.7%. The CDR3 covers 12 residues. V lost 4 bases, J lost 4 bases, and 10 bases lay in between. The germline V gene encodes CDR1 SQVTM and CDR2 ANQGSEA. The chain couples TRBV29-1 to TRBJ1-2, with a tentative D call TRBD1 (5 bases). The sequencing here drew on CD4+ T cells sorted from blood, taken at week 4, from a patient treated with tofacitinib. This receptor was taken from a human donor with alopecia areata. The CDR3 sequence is CSVGEGFYGYTF. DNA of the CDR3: TGCAGCGTTGGGGAGGGGTTCTATGGCTACACCTTC.